This is a list of T cell receptor beta chains from one sample in a study of CD8+CD57+ T cells in acquired aplastic anemia. Each CDR3 protein gets one entry after TCRdb re-called the reads with MiXCR. The table shows 86,000 or so distinct CDR3 sequences, with approximately 46% occurring only once. Sequenced input: sorted CD4+, CD8+, or CD8+CD57+ T cells (not recorded which) from PBMCs. Source of these receptors: a human donor in good health, serving as a control. CDR3s include the opening cysteine and the closing phenylalanine or tryptophan. Fields, in order: clone size, J gene, V gene, D gene, CDR3 length, CDR3 protein, CDR3 DNA. The D gene is left open where the match is weak. The listing skips clone size in some rows; elsewhere it reads once, few, many or a size class.

>once|TRBJ1-6|TRBV20-1|-|13
CSASQGLGSPLHF
TGCAGTGCTAGCCAGGGATTGGGTTCACCCCTCCACTTT
>-|TRBJ2-1|TRBV7-7|TRBD2|16
CASSLRGGSSYNEQFF
TGTGCCAGCAGCCTCCGGGGCGGGAGCTCCTACAATGAGCAGTTCTTC
>once|TRBJ1-1|TRBV24-1|-|15
CAASNLGGTNTEAFF
TGTGCCGCCAGTAATTTGGGGGGGACGAACACTGAAGCTTTCTTT
>-|TRBJ1-2|TRBV9|TRBD1|13
CTGSETGTDGYTF
TGTACCGGCAGTGAGACAGGGACCGATGGCTACACCTTC
>few|TRBJ2-7|TRBV3-1|-|14
CASSQVPDTSEQYF
TGTGCCAGCAGCCAAGTTCCGGACACAAGTGAGCAGTACTTC
>-|TRBJ1-1|TRBV9|-|14
CASSVVGGGTEAFF
TGTGCCAGCAGCGTAGTCGGTGGAGGCACTGAAGCTTTCTTT
>few|TRBJ2-7|TRBV19|TRBD2|14
CASSKGLAGYEQYF
TGTGCCAGTAGTAAAGGGCTAGCGGGCTACGAGCAGTACTTC
>many|TRBJ1-3|TRBV11-1|-|17
CASSDSYTNGSGNTIYF
TGTGCCAGCAGCGACTCGTATACCAATGGATCTGGAAACACCATATATTTT
>few|TRBJ2-1|TRBV5-1|-|14
CASSSGKTYNEQFF
TGCGCCAGCAGCTCTGGCAAGACCTACAATGAGCAGTTCTTC
>-|TRBJ1-4|TRBV20-1|TRBD1|13
CSVEDRRDEKLFF
TGCAGTGTCGAGGACAGGAGAGATGAAAAACTGTTTTTT
>many|TRBJ1-3|TRBV25-1|TRBD1|15
CASSAQGVSGNTIYF
TGTGCCAGCTCAGCGCAGGGGGTCTCTGGAAACACCATATATTTT
>-|TRBJ1-1|TRBV2|TRBD1|14
CASTVRDRTAEAFF
TGTGCCAGCACGGTTCGGGACAGAACGGCTGAAGCTTTCTTT
>-|TRBJ2-7|TRBV10-1|TRBD1|14
CASSGMDRGNEQYF
TGCGCCAGCAGTGGAATGGACAGGGGCAACGAGCAGTACTTC
>few|TRBJ2-1|TRBV13|TRBD2|15
CASSPRTSGVNEQFF
TGTGCCAGCAGCCCCCGGACTAGCGGGGTTAATGAGCAGTTCTTC
>-|TRBJ1-5|TRBV10-2|TRBD1|13
CASSTGGNQPQHF
TGCGCCAGCTCGACAGGGGGCAATCAGCCCCAGCATTTT
>-|TRBJ2-4|TRBV11-2|-|16
CASSLDYGLGVDIQYF
TGTGCCAGCAGCTTAGATTATGGCCTCGGGGTGGACATTCAGTACTTC
>-|TRBJ2-1|TRBV7-2|-|13
CASSPYRVNEQFF
TGTGCCAGCAGCCCCTACAGGGTGAATGAGCAGTTCTTC
>-|TRBJ1-2|TRBV15|-|15
CATSRDLEAVGGYTF
TGTGCCACCAGCAGAGATCTAGAGGCGGTTGGTGGCTACACCTTC
>-|TRBJ2-7|TRBV27|TRBD1|15
CATGTDRADSYEQYF
TGTGCCACCGGTACGGACAGGGCCGACTCCTACGAGCAGTACTTC
>many|TRBJ2-7|TRBV15|-|15
CATSRDRGAGSEQYF
TGTGCCACCAGCAGAGACAGGGGCGCAGGAAGCGAGCAGTACTTC
>-|TRBJ2-7|TRBV7-2|-|15
CASSFDRMGPYEQYF
TGTGCCAGCAGCTTCGACAGGATGGGCCCCTACGAGCAGTACTTC
>few|TRBJ1-3|TRBV13|-|17
CASSLGRGVNSGNTIYF
TGTGCCAGCAGCTTAGGGCGGGGGGTTAACTCTGGAAACACCATATATTTT
>-|TRBJ2-3|TRBV20-1|TRBD1|16
CSAHAGTGGHTDTQYF
TGCAGTGCCCACGCAGGGACAGGAGGTCACACAGATACGCAGTATTTT
>once|TRBJ2-7|TRBV19|TRBD1|14
CASSIRTGGYEQYF
TGTGCCAGTAGTATTCGGACAGGGGGCTACGAGCAGTACTTC
>-|TRBJ1-5|TRBV15|TRBD1|16
CATSTRTGYSNQPQHF
TGTGCCACCAGCACGAGGACAGGGTATAGCAATCAGCCCCAGCATTTT
>few|TRBJ2-5|TRBV30|TRBD2|13
CAHGAGDQETQYF
TGTGCCCACGGAGCGGGAGACCAAGAGACCCAGTACTTC
>-|TRBJ1-6|TRBV6-5|TRBD1|15
CASSYWDRNNSPLHF
TGTGCCAGCAGTTACTGGGACAGGAATAATTCACCCCTCCACTTT
>-|TRBJ2-7|TRBV24-1|-|14
CATSDLATGGEQYF
TGTGCCACCAGTGATTTGGCGACAGGAGGCGAGCAGTACTTC
>-|TRBJ2-7|TRBV2|-|12
CASSESSYEQYF
TGTGCCAGCAGCGAGAGCTCCTACGAGCAGTACTTC